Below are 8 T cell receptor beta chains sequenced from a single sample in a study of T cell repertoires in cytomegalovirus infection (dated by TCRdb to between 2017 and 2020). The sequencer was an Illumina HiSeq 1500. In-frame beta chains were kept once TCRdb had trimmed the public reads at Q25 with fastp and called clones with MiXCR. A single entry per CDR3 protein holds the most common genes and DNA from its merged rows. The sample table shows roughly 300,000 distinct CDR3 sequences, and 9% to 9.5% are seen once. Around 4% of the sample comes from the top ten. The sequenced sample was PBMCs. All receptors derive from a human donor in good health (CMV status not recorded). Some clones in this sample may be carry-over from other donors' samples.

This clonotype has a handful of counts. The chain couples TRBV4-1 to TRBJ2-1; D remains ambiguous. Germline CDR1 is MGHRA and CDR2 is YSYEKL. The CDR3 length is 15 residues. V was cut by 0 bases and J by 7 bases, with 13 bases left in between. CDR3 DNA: TGCGCCAGCAGCCAAGATGGCTTAACTCTAAATGAGCAGTTCTTC. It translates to CASSQDGLTLNEQFF.

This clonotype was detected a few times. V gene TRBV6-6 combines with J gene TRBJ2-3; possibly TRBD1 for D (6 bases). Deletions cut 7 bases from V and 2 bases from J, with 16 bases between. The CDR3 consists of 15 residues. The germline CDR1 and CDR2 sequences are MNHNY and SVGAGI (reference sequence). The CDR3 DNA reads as TGTGCCAGCACCCAGCGACAGGCCCACACAGATACGCAGTATTTT. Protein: CASTQRQAHTDTQYF.

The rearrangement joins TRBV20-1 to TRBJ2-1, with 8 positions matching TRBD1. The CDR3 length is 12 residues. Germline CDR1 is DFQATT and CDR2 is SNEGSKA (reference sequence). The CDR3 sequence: CSGQGRINEQFF. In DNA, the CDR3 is TGCAGCGGACAGGGTAGGATCAATGAGCAGTTCTTC.

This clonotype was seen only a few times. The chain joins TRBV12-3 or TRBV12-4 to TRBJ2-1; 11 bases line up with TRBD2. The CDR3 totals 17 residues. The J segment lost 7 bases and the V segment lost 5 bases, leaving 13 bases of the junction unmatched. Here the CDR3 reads CASSPSPLAGVRNEQFF. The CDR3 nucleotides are TGTGCCAGCAGTCCTTCCCCACTAGCGGGAGTAAGAAATGAGCAGTTCTTC.

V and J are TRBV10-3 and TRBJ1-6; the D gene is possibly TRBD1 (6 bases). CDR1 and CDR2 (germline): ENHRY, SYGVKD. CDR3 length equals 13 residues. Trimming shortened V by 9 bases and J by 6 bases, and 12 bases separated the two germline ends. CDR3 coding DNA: TGTGCCATACAAGGACAGCCTAATTCACCCCTCCACTTT. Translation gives CAIQGQPNSPLHF.

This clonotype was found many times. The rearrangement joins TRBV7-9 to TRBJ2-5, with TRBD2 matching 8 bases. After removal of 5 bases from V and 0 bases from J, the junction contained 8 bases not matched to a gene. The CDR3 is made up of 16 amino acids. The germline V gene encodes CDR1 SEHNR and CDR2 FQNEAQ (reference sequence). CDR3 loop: CASSRSGGGNQETQYF. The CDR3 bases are TGTGCCAGCAGCCGAAGCGGGGGAGGGAACCAAGAGACCCAGTACTTC.

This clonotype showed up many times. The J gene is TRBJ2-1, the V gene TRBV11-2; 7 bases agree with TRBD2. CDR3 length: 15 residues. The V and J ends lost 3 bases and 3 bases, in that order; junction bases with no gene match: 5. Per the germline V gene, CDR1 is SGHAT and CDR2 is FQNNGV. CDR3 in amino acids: CASSFGEGIYNEQFF. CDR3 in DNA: TGTGCCAGCAGCTTCGGGGAGGGTATCTACAATGAGCAGTTCTTC.

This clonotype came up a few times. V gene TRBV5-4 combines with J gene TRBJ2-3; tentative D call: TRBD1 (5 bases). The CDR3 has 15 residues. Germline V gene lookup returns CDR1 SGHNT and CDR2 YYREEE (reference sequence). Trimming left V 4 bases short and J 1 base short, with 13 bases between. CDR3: CASSLPGFRTDTQYF. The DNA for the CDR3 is TGTGCCAGCAGCCTCCCAGGGTTTCGCACAGATACGCAGTATTTT.